One T cell receptor beta chain is described in this entry. Self-reported history from a screening survey and questionnaire set each donor's cohort. The record originates from a study of blood T cell repertoires in COVID-19. Profiled with immunoSEQ multiplex PCR; TCRdb holds only in-frame clones, not every one. Here the sample spans under 300,000 clones, 70% to 90% being singletons. Sequencing used PBMCs or T cells enriched from blood (not recorded which). The sequence derives from a man aged 18 to 29 who had recovered from COVID-19.

The CDR3 region has the DNA TGTGCCAGCAGCGTAGCACCCGAGGACTACGAGCAGTACTTC. It translates to CASSVAPEDYEQYF. The V gene is TRBV9, the J gene TRBJ2-7; D remains ambiguous. Germline values: CDR1 SGDLS, CDR2 YYNGEE. Deletions cut 0 bases from V and 3 bases from J, with 10 bases between. The CDR3 is made up of 14 amino acids.